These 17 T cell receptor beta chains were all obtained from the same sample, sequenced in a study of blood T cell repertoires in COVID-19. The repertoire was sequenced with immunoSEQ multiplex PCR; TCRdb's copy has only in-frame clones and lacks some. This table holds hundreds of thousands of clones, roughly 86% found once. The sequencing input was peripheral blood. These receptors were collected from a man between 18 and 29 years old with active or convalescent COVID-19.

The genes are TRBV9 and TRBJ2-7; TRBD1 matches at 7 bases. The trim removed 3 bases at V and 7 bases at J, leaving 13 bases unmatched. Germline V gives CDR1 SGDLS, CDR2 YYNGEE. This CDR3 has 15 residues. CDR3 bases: TGTGCCAGCAGCGCCTCCGGGACAGAGTATGATGAGCAGTACTTC. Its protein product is CASSASGTEYDEQYF. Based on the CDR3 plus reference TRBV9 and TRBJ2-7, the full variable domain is DSGVTQTPKHLITATGQRVTLRCSPRSGDLSVYWYQQSLDQGLQFLIQYYNGEERAKGNILERFSAQQFPDLHSELNLSSLELGDSALYFCASSASGTEYDEQYFGPGTRLTVT.

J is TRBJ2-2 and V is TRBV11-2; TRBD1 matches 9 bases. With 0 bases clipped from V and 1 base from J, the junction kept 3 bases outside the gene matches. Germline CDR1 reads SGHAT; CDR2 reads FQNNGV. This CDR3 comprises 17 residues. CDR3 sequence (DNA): TGTGCCAGCAGCTTAGATCCGGGACAGGGGAACACCGGGGAGCTGTTTTTT. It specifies CASSLDPGQGNTGELFF.

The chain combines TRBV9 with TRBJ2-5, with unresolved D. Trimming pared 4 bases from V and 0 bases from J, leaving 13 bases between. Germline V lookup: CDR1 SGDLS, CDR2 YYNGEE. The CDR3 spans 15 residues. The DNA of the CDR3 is TGTGCCAGCAGCCCCAGGTCCTGGGACCAAGAGACCCAGTACTTC. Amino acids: CASSPRSWDQETQYF.

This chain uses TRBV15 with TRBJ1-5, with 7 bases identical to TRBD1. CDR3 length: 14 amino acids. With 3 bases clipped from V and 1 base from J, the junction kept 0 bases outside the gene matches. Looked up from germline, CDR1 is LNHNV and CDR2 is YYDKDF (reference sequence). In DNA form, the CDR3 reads TGTGCCACCAGCAGGGACAGGAGCAATCAGCCCCAGCATTTT. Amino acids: CATSRDRSNQPQHF.

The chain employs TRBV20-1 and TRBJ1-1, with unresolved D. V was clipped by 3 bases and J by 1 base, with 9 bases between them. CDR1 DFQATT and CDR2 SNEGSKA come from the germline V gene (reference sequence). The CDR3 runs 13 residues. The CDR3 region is CSASGSWNTEAFF. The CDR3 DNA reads TGCAGTGCTAGTGGGAGTTGGAACACTGAAGCTTTCTTT.

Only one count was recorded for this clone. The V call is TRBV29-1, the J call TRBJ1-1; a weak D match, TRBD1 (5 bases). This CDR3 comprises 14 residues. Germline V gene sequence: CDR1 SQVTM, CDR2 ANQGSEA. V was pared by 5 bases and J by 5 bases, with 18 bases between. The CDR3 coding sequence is TGCAGCGTTTCCGCCCGGGGGTTCGGAACTGAAGCTTTCTTT. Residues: CSVSARGFGTEAFF.

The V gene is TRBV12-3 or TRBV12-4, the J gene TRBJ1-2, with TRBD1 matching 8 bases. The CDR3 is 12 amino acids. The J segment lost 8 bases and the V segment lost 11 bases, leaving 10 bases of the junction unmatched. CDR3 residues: CASTAGGWGYTF. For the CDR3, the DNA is TGTGCCTCAACTGCAGGGGGCTGGGGCTACACCTTC.

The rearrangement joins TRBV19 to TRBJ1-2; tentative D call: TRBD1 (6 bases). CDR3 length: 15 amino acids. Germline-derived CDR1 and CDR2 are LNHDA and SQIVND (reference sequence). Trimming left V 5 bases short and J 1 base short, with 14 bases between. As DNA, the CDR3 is TGTGCCAGTAGTGCCCAACAGGGAAGTAACTATGGCTACACCTTC. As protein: CASSAQQGSNYGYTF. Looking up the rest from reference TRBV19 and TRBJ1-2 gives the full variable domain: DGGITQSPKYLFRKEGQNVTLSCEQNLNHDAMYWYRQDPGQGLRLIYYSQIVNDFQKGDIAEGYSVSREKKESFPLTVTSAQKNPTAFYLCASSAQQGSNYGYTFGSGTRLTVV.

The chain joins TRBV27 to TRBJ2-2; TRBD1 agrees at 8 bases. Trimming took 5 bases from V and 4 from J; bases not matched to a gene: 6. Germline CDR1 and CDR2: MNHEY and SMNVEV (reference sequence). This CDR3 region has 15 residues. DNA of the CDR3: TGTGCCAGCAGTCTTCGGACAGGGAGCACCGGGGAGCTGTTTTTT. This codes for CASSLRTGSTGELFF.

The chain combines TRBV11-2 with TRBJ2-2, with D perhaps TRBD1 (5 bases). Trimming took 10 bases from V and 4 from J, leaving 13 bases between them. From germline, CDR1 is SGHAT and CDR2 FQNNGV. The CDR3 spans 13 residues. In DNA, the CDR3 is TGTGCCAACCACAGGACAACCACCGGGGAGCTGTTTTTT. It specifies CANHRTTTGELFF.

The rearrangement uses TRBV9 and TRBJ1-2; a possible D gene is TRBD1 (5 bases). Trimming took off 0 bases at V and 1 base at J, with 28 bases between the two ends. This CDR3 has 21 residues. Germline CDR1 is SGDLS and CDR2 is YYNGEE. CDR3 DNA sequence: TGTGCCAGCAGCGTAGCTACCGGGGGGGGTTTCAGGGTCTCGGGTAACTATGGCTACACCTTC. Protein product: CASSVATGGGFRVSGNYGYTF.

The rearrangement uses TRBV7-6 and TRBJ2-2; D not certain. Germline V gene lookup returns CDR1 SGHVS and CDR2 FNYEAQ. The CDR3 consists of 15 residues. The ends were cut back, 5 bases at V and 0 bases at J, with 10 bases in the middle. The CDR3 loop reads CASSMTSPNTGELFF. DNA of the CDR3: TGTGCCAGCAGCATGACATCCCCGAACACCGGGGAGCTGTTTTTT.

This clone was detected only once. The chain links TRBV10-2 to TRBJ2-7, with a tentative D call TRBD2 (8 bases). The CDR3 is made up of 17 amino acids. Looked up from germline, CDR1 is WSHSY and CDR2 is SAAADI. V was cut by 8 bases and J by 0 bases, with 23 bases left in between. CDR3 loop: CASHSPLTGTSSYEQYF. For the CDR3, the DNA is TGCGCCAGCCACTCCCCCCTGACAGGGACTAGCTCCTACGAGCAGTACTTC.

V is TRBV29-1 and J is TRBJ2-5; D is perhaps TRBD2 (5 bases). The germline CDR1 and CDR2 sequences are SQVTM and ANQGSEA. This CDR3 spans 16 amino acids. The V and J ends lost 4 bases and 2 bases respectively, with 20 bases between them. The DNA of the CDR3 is TGCAGCGTTGTCAGCCCCCTAGGAACGGGGCAAGAGACCCAGTACTTC. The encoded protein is CSVVSPLGTGQETQYF.

In DNA, the CDR3 is TGTGCCAGCAGTTACAGACAGAGAGTTATGAACACTGAAGCTTTCTTT. Protein: CASSYRQRVMNTEAFF. The rearrangement joins TRBV6-2 or TRBV6-3 to TRBJ1-1, with D perhaps TRBD1 (5 bases). The length of the CDR3 is 16 residues. CDR1 and CDR2 (germline): MNHEY, SVGEGT. The V gene lost 2 bases and the J gene lost 0 bases, with 13 bases spanning the gap.

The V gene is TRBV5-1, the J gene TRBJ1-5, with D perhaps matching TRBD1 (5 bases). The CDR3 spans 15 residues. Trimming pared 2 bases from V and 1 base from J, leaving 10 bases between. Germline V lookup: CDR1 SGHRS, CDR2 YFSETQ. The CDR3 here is CASSLNGQSNQPQHF. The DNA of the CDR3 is TGCGCCAGCAGCTTAAACGGACAAAGCAATCAGCCCCAGCATTTT.

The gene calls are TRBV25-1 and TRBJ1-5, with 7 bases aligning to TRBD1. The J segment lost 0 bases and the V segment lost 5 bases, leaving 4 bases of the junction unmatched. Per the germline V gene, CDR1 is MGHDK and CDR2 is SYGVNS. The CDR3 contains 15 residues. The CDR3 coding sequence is TGTGCCAGCAGTCAAGGGACAGATAGCAATCAGCCCCAGCATTTT. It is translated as CASSQGTDSNQPQHF.